A single sample gave rise to the 27 T cell receptor beta chains below, sequenced in a study of blood T cells in healthy people across ages. A J-beta primer mix and a sample-barcoded 5' primer were used in a second PCR of roughly 6 to 11 cycles. TCRdb fed the 5' RACE reads into MiXCR, producing one record per CDR3 protein. Here the sample spans 800,000 to 950,000 distinct CDR3 sequences, 36% being singletons. The sequenced material came from blood. These receptors all come from a man in his late teens or twenties in good health.

This clonotype was seen only a few times. The chain is built from TRBV5-6 and TRBJ2-5; D gene ambiguous. The DNA end is more similar to TRBJ2-7, so the J call may be wrong. The CDR3 has 14 amino acids. From germline, CDR1 is SGHDT and CDR2 YYEEEE. The CDR3: CASSLAPEDSEQYF. The CDR3 DNA sequence: TGTGCCAGCAGCTTGGCACCCGAGGATTCCGAGCAGTACTTC.

A few counts support this clonotype. The gene calls are TRBV2 and TRBJ1-2, with 7 bases matching TRBD1. The trim removed 2 bases at V and 6 bases at J, leaving 12 bases unmatched. The CDR3 length is 16 residues. Germline V lookup: CDR1 SNHLY, CDR2 FYNNEI. CDR3 region: CASSERRRGQQDGYTF. The DNA for the CDR3 is TGTGCCAGCAGTGAAAGGCGGCGGGGACAGCAAGATGGCTACACCTTC.

The CDR3, as DNA: TGTGCCAGCAGCCCCGCGACTAGCGGTGCTAGCACAGATACGCAGTATTTT. As protein: CASSPATSGASTDTQYF. The chain combines TRBV12-3 or TRBV12-4 with TRBJ2-3; 9 bases are a match to TRBD2. The CDR3 covers 17 residues. The trim removed 6 bases at V and 0 bases at J, leaving 10 bases unmatched.

V is TRBV6-2 or TRBV6-3 and J is TRBJ2-7, with 7 positions matching TRBD2. Germline V CDR1 and CDR2: MNHEY, SVGEGT. J was trimmed by 2 bases and V by 5 bases; bases with no gene match: 12. CDR3 size: 16 residues. The CDR3: CASSRHLGGGTYEQYF. CDR3 DNA sequence: TGTGCCAGCAGTCGACATCTAGGCGGGGGAACCTACGAGCAGTACTTC.

This clonotype appeared many times. This rearrangement joins TRBV5-1 to TRBJ2-3; D ambiguous. Germline lookup yields CDR1 SGHRS and CDR2 YFSETQ. The V end lost 2 bases, the J end lost 5 bases, and 18 bases lay between the germline ends. The CDR3 runs 16 residues. This CDR3 is CASSFVLTGEVDTQYF. As DNA, the CDR3 is TGCGCCAGCAGCTTTGTTCTAACGGGTGAGGTAGATACGCAGTATTTT.

This clonotype was found many times. The genes are TRBV5-4 and TRBJ2-5; 8 bases agree with TRBD1. The V and J ends lost 3 bases and 1 base, in that order; junction bases with no gene match: 8. CDR1 and CDR2 from the germline V gene are SGHNT and YYREEE (reference sequence). The length of the CDR3 is 16 residues. The CDR3 DNA reads TGTGCCAGCAGCTCAGGACAGGGTGGAATCCAAGAGACCCAGTACTTC. It translates to CASSSGQGGIQETQYF.

This clonotype has at least ten counts. The chain joins TRBV13 to TRBJ2-7; D gene ambiguous. The V end lost 1 base, the J end lost 5 bases, and 6 bases lay between the germline ends. Germline values: CDR1 PRHDT, CDR2 FYEKMQ (reference sequence). This CDR3 region has 12 residues. The CDR3 nucleotides read TGTGCCAGCAGCTTAGAAGTCGACGAGCAGTACTTC. This gives the protein CASSLEVDEQYF.

The sample holds a few counts of this clonotype. This chain uses TRBV6-2 or TRBV6-3 with TRBJ1-2, with TRBD1 as a possible D gene (6 bases). There are 14 residues in the CDR3. V was trimmed by 5 bases and J by 8 bases, leaving 18 bases between them. Germline V lookup: CDR1 MNHEY, CDR2 SVGEGT. The CDR3 DNA is TGTGCCAGCAGTACCGGACAGAGCCAGGTCGGCTACACCTTC. Amino acids: CASSTGQSQVGYTF.

As concerns this clonotype: At one of its ends the junction is not consistent with the germline gene, which may arise from a read error. This chain links TRBV5-1 with TRBJ2-7; D perhaps matches TRBD2 (5 bases). Germline assignment: CDR1 SGHRS and CDR2 YFSETQ. This CDR3 is built from 15 residues. CDR3 DNA: TGCACCAGCAGCCCGGAGGCTAGCAGCTCCTACGAGCAGTACTTC. Translated, it gives CTSSPEASSSYEQYF.

The chain couples TRBV29-1 to TRBJ1-1; D is undetermined. The germline gives CDR1 SQVTM, CDR2 ANQGSEA. The CDR3 loop spans 12 amino acids. V lost 3 bases, J lost 5 bases, and 10 bases lay in between. CDR3: CSVDDGETEAFF. In nucleotides, the CDR3 is TGCAGCGTTGATGATGGGGAAACTGAAGCTTTCTTT.

This chain connects TRBV19 to TRBJ1-5, with 8 bases that match TRBD1. Germline V gene sequence: CDR1 LNHDA, CDR2 SQIVND (reference sequence). This CDR3 is 16 amino acids long. V gave up 2 bases and J gave up 7 bases; unmatched junction bases: 10. The CDR3 reads CASSILGQAIGQPQHF. The CDR3 DNA follows: TGTGCCAGTAGTATATTGGGACAGGCAATTGGGCAGCCCCAGCATTTT. The full variable domain, completed using reference TRBV19 and TRBJ1-5, is DGGITQSPKYLFRKEGQNVTLSCEQNLNHDAMYWYRQDPGQGLRLIYYSQIVNDFQKGDIAEGYSVSREKKESFPLTVTSAQKNPTAFYLCASSILGQAIGQPQHFGDGTRLSIL.

This clonotype has just a few counts. V and J are TRBV5-1 and TRBJ1-1; unclear D gene. The germline CDR1 and CDR2 sequences are SGHRS and YFSETQ. CDR3 length: 13 amino acids. Trimming left V 0 bases short and J 4 bases short, with 7 bases between. CDR3: CASSLDPTTEAFF. The CDR3 coding sequence is TGCGCCAGCAGCTTGGACCCGACCACTGAAGCTTTCTTT.

The chain carries TRBV27 and TRBJ2-5, with TRBD1 matching 9 bases. With 4 bases clipped from V and 2 bases from J, the junction kept 5 bases outside the gene matches. CDR3 size: 15 residues. Germline lookup yields CDR1 MNHEY and CDR2 SMNVEV (reference sequence). DNA for the CDR3: TGTGCCAGCAGTTCAGGGACAGGGCAACAAGAGACCCAGTACTTC. This codes for CASSSGTGQQETQYF.

This clonotype was detected a few times. This chain links TRBV20-1 with TRBJ1-5; D may be TRBD1 (6 bases). V lost 5 bases to trimming and J lost 3 bases, with 14 bases between them. CDR1 and CDR2 (germline): DFQATT, SNEGSKA (reference sequence). The CDR3 extends over 14 amino acids. CDR3 in amino acids: CSALQGWDNQPQHF. The CDR3 DNA is TGCAGTGCTTTACAGGGTTGGGACAATCAGCCCCAGCATTTT.

This clonotype was counted many times. This chain joins TRBV12-3 or TRBV12-4 and TRBJ1-2, with no clear D. Deletions cut 5 bases from V and 3 bases from J, with 7 bases between. This CDR3 region has 12 residues. DNA for the CDR3: TGTGCCAGCAGTCCGGAGTACTATGGCTACACCTTC. As protein: CASSPEYYGYTF.

There are many counts of this clonotype. This chain joins TRBV5-1 and TRBJ2-7, with D tentatively TRBD2 (5 bases). Germline CDR1 and CDR2: SGHRS and YFSETQ. This CDR3 has 15 residues. V dropped 5 bases and J dropped 1 base, with 16 bases sitting between them. The CDR3 nucleotides are TGCGCCAGCAGTACCGAATCCGGGGTATCCTACGAGCAGTACTTC. Amino acids: CASSTESGVSYEQYF.

This chain joins TRBV7-8 and TRBJ2-4, with D possibly matching TRBD2 (6 bases). CDR1 SGHVS and CDR2 FQNEAQ come from the germline V gene. V was cut by 1 base and J by 1 base, with 14 bases left in between. The CDR3 runs to 17 residues. This CDR3 is CASSLVEGIGAKNIQYF. In DNA form, the CDR3 reads TGTGCCAGCAGCTTAGTGGAGGGAATCGGCGCCAAAAACATTCAGTACTTC.

The chain uses TRBV6-2 or TRBV6-3 and TRBJ2-2; 7 nucleotides align to TRBD1. The CDR3 is 16 amino acids. The germline CDR1 and CDR2 sequences are MNHEY and SVGEGT. Trimming took 7 bases from V and 0 from J; bases not matched to a gene: 8. The CDR3: CASKSRQGANTGELFF. The CDR3 region has the DNA TGTGCCAGCAAATCCAGACAGGGCGCGAACACCGGGGAGCTGTTTTTT.

This clonotype was observed at least ten times. The junction shows a germline mismatch at one end, possibly a read error. This chain uses TRBV12-3 or TRBV12-4 with TRBJ2-7, with TRBD1 matching 7 bases. There are 14 residues in the CDR3. CDR3 sequence (DNA): TGTGCCAGCAGCTTAGGGACAGCTAGCTACGAGCAGTACTTC. It specifies CASSLGTASYEQYF.

This chain links TRBV30 with TRBJ2-1; 13 bases agree with TRBD2. After removal of 1 base from V and 5 bases from J, the junction contained 8 bases not matched to a gene. CDR3 length equals 17 residues. CDR1 and CDR2 from the germline V gene are GTSNPN and SVGIG (reference sequence). The CDR3 is CAWSGYHGTSGDNEQFF. In DNA form, the CDR3 reads TGTGCCTGGAGTGGATATCACGGGACTAGCGGGGACAATGAGCAGTTCTTC.

With regard to this clonotype: An end of the junction does not agree with germline; a read error may underlie this. The V gene is TRBV2, the J gene TRBJ2-5, with D hard to call. The V gene's germline CDR1 is SNHLY and CDR2 FYNNEI. The CDR3 loop spans 13 amino acids. CDR3 loop: CASREDPGETQYF. CDR3 bases: TGTGCCAGCAGAGAAGACCCTGGGGAGACCCAGTACTTC.

This clonotype was seen a few times. This chain uses TRBV20-1 with TRBJ2-3; either TRBD1 or TRBD2 may fit D (7 bases each). V was shortened by 5 bases and J by 0 bases, with 15 bases between the two germline ends. Germline V gene lookup returns CDR1 DFQATT and CDR2 SNEGSKA (reference sequence). The CDR3 loop spans 15 amino acids. CDR3 region: CSAQGGRVSTDTQYF. Here the CDR3 DNA reads TGCAGTGCTCAGGGGGGGCGGGTGAGCACAGATACGCAGTATTTT.

V gene TRBV12-5 combines with J gene TRBJ2-7; D possibly uses TRBD1 or TRBD2 (6 bases each). The CDR3 totals 19 residues. CDR1 is LGHNT and CDR2 is FRNRAP in the germline V gene. Trimming removed 3 bases from V and 1 base from J, with 25 bases in between. The CDR3 DNA follows: TGTGCTAGTGGTTTCTTGACGGGGGCCTTTAGTCAAGGGTCCTACGAGCAGTACTTC. Translation gives CASGFLTGAFSQGSYEQYF.

The table lists this clonotype with many counts. This chain uses TRBV18 with TRBJ2-5; D uncertain. The CDR3 extends over 15 amino acids. With 2 bases removed from V and 0 bases from J, the gap between germline ends came to 10 bases. Germline V gives CDR1 KGHSH, CDR2 LQKENI. The CDR3 DNA follows: TGTGCCAGCTCACCAGGGCTCCTGTACCAAGAGACCCAGTACTTC. Its protein is CASSPGLLYQETQYF. The whole variable domain, remainder taken from reference TRBV18 and TRBJ2-5, is NAGVMQNPRHLVRRRGQEARLRCSPMKGHSHVYWYRQLPEEGLKFMVYLQKENIIDESGMPKERFSAEFPKEGPSILRIQQVVRGDSAAYFCASSPGLLYQETQYFGPGTRLLVL.

This chain links TRBV5-5 with TRBJ1-1, with 9 bases identical to TRBD1. V was clipped by 1 base and J by 2 bases; unmatched bases: 6. This CDR3 spans 16 amino acids. The germline V gene has CDR1 SGHKS and CDR2 YYEKEE (reference sequence). CDR3 residues: CASSLTGQGLNTEAFF. In DNA form, the CDR3 reads TGTGCCAGCAGCTTGACGGGACAGGGACTCAACACTGAAGCTTTCTTT.

This clonotype was seen ten or more times. The chain has TRBV5-1 and TRBJ2-1; D perhaps matches TRBD1 (6 bases). The CDR3 is made up of 15 amino acids. The V and J ends lost 2 bases and 6 bases respectively, with 15 bases between them. Germline CDR1 is SGHRS and CDR2 is YFSETQ. In DNA, the CDR3 is TGCGCCAGCAGCTTATCTTGGGGGCTGGGCAATGAGCAGTTCTTC. This gives the protein CASSLSWGLGNEQFF.

The J gene is TRBJ1-5, the V gene TRBV12-5; D possibly corresponds to TRBD1 (5 bases). The CDR3 runs 15 residues. V dropped 6 bases and J dropped 0 bases, with 12 bases sitting between them. From germline, CDR1 is LGHNT and CDR2 FRNRAP. CDR3: CASGPPGRSNQPQHF. CDR3 coding DNA: TGTGCTAGTGGCCCCCCGGGGCGTAGCAATCAGCCCCAGCATTTT. The entire variable domain, with the rest obtained from reference TRBV12-5 and TRBJ1-5, is as follows: DARVTQTPRHKVTEMGQEVTMRCQPILGHNTVFWYRQTMMQGLELLAYFRNRAPLDDSGMPKDRFSAEMPDATLATLKIQPSEPRDSAVYFCASGPPGRSNQPQHFGDGTRLSIL.